This passage covers 30 T cell receptor beta chains from one sample sequenced in a study of blood T cell repertoires in COVID-19. Only in-frame clones appear in the TCRdb table, and some are missing; sequencing was by immunoSEQ multiplex PCR. The table lists roughly 260,000 clones, 70% to 90% of them singletons, with under 2.5% in the top ten. The sample was PBMCs or T cells enriched from blood (not recorded which). These receptors were taken from a woman aged 45 to 65 who had recovered from COVID-19.

The chain has TRBV19 and TRBJ1-1, with unresolved D. Deletions cut 0 bases from V and 4 bases from J, with 12 bases between. Germline V CDR1 and CDR2: LNHDA, SQIVND (reference sequence). CDR3 size: 15 residues. This CDR3 is CASSIDHRSPTEAFF. The CDR3 DNA is TGTGCCAGTAGTATAGATCACAGATCTCCCACTGAAGCTTTCTTT.

The rearrangement links TRBV2 to TRBJ1-4; 7 bases are shared with TRBD1. The ends lost 3 bases at V and 8 bases at J; junction bases unmatched: 9. The germline V gene encodes CDR1 SNHLY and CDR2 FYNNEI. This CDR3 is 15 amino acids long. Here the CDR3 reads CASSEGKGAWEKLFF. CDR3 DNA: TGTGCCAGCAGTGAGGGAAAGGGGGCTTGGGAAAAACTGTTTTTT.

The chain couples TRBV28 to TRBJ2-3, with 7 bases fitting TRBD2. The CDR3 contains 16 residues. The junction had 12 bases not matched to a gene; V was cut back by 6 bases and J by 3 bases. Germline V CDR1 and CDR2: MDHEN, SYDVKM. The CDR3 DNA reads as TGTGCCAGCAGCCCTCCCGGTGAACTAGCGACAGATACGCAGTATTTT. This translates into CASSPPGELATDTQYF.

The chain has TRBV7-9 and TRBJ1-4, with D unclear. The germline CDR1 and CDR2 sequences are SEHNR and FQNEAQ (reference sequence). The CDR3 consists of 13 residues. The V end was cut by 3 bases, the J end by 4 bases, with 6 bases between. CDR3 in amino acids: CASSFSVNEKLFF. CDR3 bases: TGTGCCAGCAGCTTTTCGGTTAATGAAAAACTGTTTTTT.

This clone was seen a handful of times. The chain links TRBV6-1 to TRBJ1-4; D is undetermined. Per the germline V gene, CDR1 is MNHNS and CDR2 is SASEGT. This CDR3 contains 15 residues. Trimming shortened V by 2 bases and J by 2 bases, and 9 bases separated the two germline ends. CDR3 in amino acids: CASSEQRQTNEKLFF. The CDR3 nucleotides read TGTGCCAGCAGTGAACAGCGCCAGACTAATGAAAAACTGTTTTTT.

The chain links TRBV6-2 or TRBV6-3 to TRBJ2-7; no clear D gene. CDR3 length: 13 amino acids. V was trimmed by 6 bases and J by 6 bases, leaving 15 bases between them. Germline lookup yields CDR1 MNHEY and CDR2 SVGEGT. The CDR3 protein is CASSSLRVTEQYF. DNA for the CDR3: TGTGCCAGCAGCTCTCTCCGAGTAACCGAGCAGTACTTC.

The chain couples TRBV6-5 to TRBJ1-4, with TRBD1 identical over 9 bases. The germline V gene encodes CDR1 MNHEY and CDR2 SVGAGI. Trimming removed 6 bases from V and 7 bases from J; junction bases left unmatched: 6. The CDR3 has 14 amino acids. The chain's CDR3 is CASSTGTGTEKLFF. In DNA, the CDR3 is TGTGCCAGCAGCACTGGGACAGGGACTGAAAAACTGTTTTTT.

The gene calls are TRBV29-1 and TRBJ2-3, with a tentative D call TRBD2 (6 bases). The CDR3 sequence is 15 residues long. Per the germline V gene, CDR1 is SQVTM and CDR2 is ANQGSEA. Trimming stripped 4 bases from V and 2 bases from J, with 16 bases between. The CDR3 bases are TGCAGCGTTGTGTGGGCGGGACCGTCCACAGATACGCAGTATTTT. It translates to CSVVWAGPSTDTQYF.

The chain joins TRBV27 to TRBJ2-7, with 13 bases that match TRBD2. The CDR3 has 21 amino acids. The V segment lost 0 bases and the J segment 0 bases; nucleotides outside the gene matches: 14. Germline CDR1 and CDR2: MNHEY and SMNVEV (reference sequence). The CDR3 sequence: CASSLSSRLAGGLPSSYEQYF. Here the CDR3 DNA reads TGTGCCAGCAGTTTATCCAGCAGACTAGCGGGAGGCCTCCCGAGCTCCTACGAGCAGTACTTC.

A few counts support this clone. The chain carries TRBV6-4 and TRBJ1-1, with D unclear. Germline V gene data show CDR1 as MRHNA and CDR2 as SNTAGT. The CDR3 runs to 15 residues. V lost 6 bases and J 2 bases, leaving 16 bases between the germline ends. The CDR3 DNA sequence: TGTGCCAGCAGCCCCGATGCGGGTGGCAACACTGAAGCTTTCTTT. Its translation is CASSPDAGGNTEAFF.

V usage is TRBV2 and J usage is TRBJ1-5; D might be TRBD1 (6 bases). The germline V gene encodes CDR1 SNHLY and CDR2 FYNNEI. CDR3 length equals 17 residues. The V end lost 4 bases, the J end lost 5 bases, and 21 bases lay between the germline ends. The CDR3: CASSGSVSSGADQPQHF. CDR3 nucleotides: TGTGCCAGCAGTGGATCGGTCTCCTCAGGGGCGGATCAGCCCCAGCATTTT.

The chain uses TRBV10-3 and TRBJ2-2, with unresolved D. V lost 10 bases and J 3 bases, leaving 15 bases between the germline ends. Germline loops: CDR1 ENHRY, CDR2 SYGVKD. The CDR3 is 14 amino acids. This CDR3 is CASKNPADTGELFF. The CDR3 nucleotides are TGTGCCAGCAAGAACCCGGCGGACACCGGGGAGCTGTTTTTT.

This clone has just a few counts. J is TRBJ2-1 and V is TRBV7-8, with 10 bases lining up with TRBD1. This CDR3 contains 16 residues. Germline V gives CDR1 SGHVS, CDR2 FQNEAQ. The V and J ends lost 4 bases and 5 bases, in that order; junction bases with no gene match: 8. CDR3 sequence (DNA): TGTGCCAGCAGCTCGAGGGACAGGGGCGACAACAATGAGCAGTTCTTC. Its protein is CASSSRDRGDNNEQFF.

This chain links TRBV18 with TRBJ2-7; TRBD1 matches 7 bases. Germline V gene sequence: CDR1 KGHSH, CDR2 LQKENI. V was pared by 3 bases and J by 2 bases, with 10 bases of the junction left unmatched. This CDR3 is 16 amino acids long. CDR3 coding DNA: TGTGCCAGCTCACCGATCGGGACAGTGAAAACCTACGAGCAGTACTTC. Translated: CASSPIGTVKTYEQYF.

The CDR3 DNA reads TGTGCCAGCAGCCAGGGACAGCTCAACTACGAGCAGTACTTC. Protein sequence: CASSQGQLNYEQYF. The chain carries TRBV14 and TRBJ2-7; 7 nucleotides align to TRBD1. The germline gives CDR1 SGHDN, CDR2 FVKESK. CDR3 size: 14 residues. Trimming cost V 3 bases and J 3 bases; bases outside gene matches: 5. Full variable domain (remainder filled in from reference TRBV14 and TRBJ2-7): EAGVTQFPSHSVIEKGQTVTLRCDPISGHDNLYWYRRVMGKEIKFLLHFVKESKQDESGMPNNRFLAERTGGTYSTLKVQPAELEDSGVYFCASSQGQLNYEQYFGPGTRLTVT.

The chain joins TRBV29-1 to TRBJ2-3; the match to TRBD2 covers 11 bases. The CDR3 has 16 residues. The germline CDR1 and CDR2 sequences are SQVTM and ANQGSEA. V shed 7 bases, J shed 4 bases, and the junction held 13 bases outside the gene matches. CDR3 in amino acids: CSGHTSGRSVADTQYF. The CDR3 nucleotides read TGCAGCGGGCATACTAGCGGGAGATCCGTCGCAGATACGCAGTATTTT.

The V gene is TRBV7-2, the J gene TRBJ2-7, with TRBD1 matching over 9 bases. The CDR3 loop spans 15 amino acids. Germline assignment: CDR1 SGHTA and CDR2 FQGNSA. The V gene end was trimmed by 4 bases and the J gene end by 3 bases; junction bases not matched to a gene: 7. CDR3 protein: CASSSPGQGLYEQYF. CDR3 coding DNA: TGTGCCAGCAGCTCCCCGGGACAGGGACTCTACGAGCAGTACTTC.

This rearrangement joins TRBV5-1 to TRBJ2-3, with TRBD1 matching 9 bases. The V and J ends lost 3 bases and 6 bases, in that order; junction bases with no gene match: 5. Germline V CDR1 and CDR2: SGHRS, YFSETQ. The CDR3 has 14 residues. This CDR3 is CASSWTGELDTQYF. CDR3 DNA sequence: TGCGCCAGCAGCTGGACAGGGGAACTGGATACGCAGTATTTT.

This clone was counted once. This rearrangement joins TRBV12-3 or TRBV12-4 to TRBJ1-1, with TRBD1 as a possible D gene (6 bases). V lost 6 bases and J 10 bases, leaving 18 bases between the germline ends. CDR3 size: 13 residues. The chain's CDR3 is CASRPRGGPGAFF. The DNA for the CDR3 is TGTGCCAGCAGACCCAGGGGCGGCCCGGGAGCTTTCTTT.

J is TRBJ1-5 and V is TRBV5-1; the match to TRBD1 covers 7 bases. The CDR3 extends over 15 amino acids. Germline trimming cut 0 bases from V and 2 bases from J; bases unmatched to any gene: 2. Germline loops: CDR1 SGHRS, CDR2 YFSETQ. The CDR3 DNA reads TGCGCCAGCAGCTTGGATACAGGGGGCAATCAGCCCCAGCATTTT. Translating it yields CASSLDTGGNQPQHF. The full variable domain, in which reference TRBV5-1 and TRBJ1-5 provide the parts outside the CDR3, is KAGVTQTPRYLIKTRGQQVTLSCSPISGHRSVSWYQQTPGQGLQFLFEYFSETQRNKGNFPGRFSGRQFSNSRSEMNVSTLELGDSALYLCASSLDTGGNQPQHFGDGTRLSIL.

The CDR3 is CASRQRGGPDTQYF. For the CDR3, the DNA is TGTGCCAGCCGACAGCGGGGGGGACCAGATACGCAGTATTTT. This chain connects TRBV6-5 to TRBJ2-3; 10 bases align to TRBD2. With V trimmed by 8 bases and J by 4 bases, 6 bases remained unmatched. This CDR3 spans 14 amino acids. Per the germline V gene, CDR1 is MNHEY and CDR2 is SVGAGI.

The rearrangement uses TRBV25-1 and TRBJ1-3; D call uncertain. The germline V gene encodes CDR1 MGHDK and CDR2 SYGVNS. V lost 5 bases and J lost 0, with 8 bases in between. CDR3 length: 14 amino acids. CDR3 sequence (DNA): TGTGCCAGCAGTCGGGGATTCTCTGGAAACACCATATATTTT. This sequence encodes CASSRGFSGNTIYF. The variable domain in full, completed from reference TRBV25-1 and TRBJ1-3, reads EADIYQTPRYLVIGTGKKITLECSQTMGHDKMYWYQQDPGMELHLIHYSYGVNSTEKGDLSSESTVSRIRTEHFPLTLESARPSHTSQYLCASSRGFSGNTIYFGEGSWLTVV.

The genes are TRBV5-8 and TRBJ2-1, with a possible D match to TRBD2 (6 bases). The germline V gene has CDR1 SGHTS and CDR2 YDEGEE. V lost 0 bases to trimming and J lost 6 bases, with 22 bases between them. This CDR3 has 18 residues. The CDR3 loop is CASSLGTLGRWGLNEQFF. CDR3 nucleotides: TGTGCCAGCAGCTTGGGGACGCTCGGGAGATGGGGCCTCAATGAGCAGTTCTTC.

J is TRBJ2-7 and V is TRBV15; D uncertain. Germline assignment: CDR1 LNHNV and CDR2 YYDKDF (reference sequence). The V and J ends lost 0 bases and 0 bases respectively, with 12 bases between them. This CDR3 has 16 amino acids. The chain's CDR3 is CATSREGSRSSYEQYF. The CDR3 nucleotides are TGTGCCACCAGCAGAGAGGGCAGTCGAAGCTCCTACGAGCAGTACTTC.

This clone was seen a few times. The V call is TRBV4-1, the J call TRBJ2-3, with 7 bases matching TRBD2. This CDR3 has 16 residues. Germline-derived CDR1 and CDR2 are MGHRA and YSYEKL. Germline trimming cut 1 base from V and 6 bases from J; bases unmatched to any gene: 10. CDR3 DNA sequence: TGCGCCAGCAGCCAAGCCCCTATGAGCGGGACTGATACGCAGTATTTT. It translates to CASSQAPMSGTDTQYF.

The V gene is TRBV28, the J gene TRBJ2-1, with D tentatively TRBD2 (6 bases). This CDR3 is built from 14 residues. Germline loops: CDR1 MDHEN, CDR2 SYDVKM. Deletions cut 3 bases from V and 6 bases from J, with 12 bases between. CDR3 sequence: CASSFVGLLNEQFF. The CDR3 DNA reads TGTGCCAGCAGTTTCGTGGGACTCCTCAATGAGCAGTTCTTC.

The V gene is TRBV5-4, the J gene TRBJ1-2; 7 bases are a match to TRBD1. This CDR3 region has 14 residues. The germline V gene has CDR1 SGHNT and CDR2 YYREEE (reference sequence). Germline trimming cut 0 bases from V and 7 bases from J; bases unmatched to any gene: 6. The CDR3 nucleotides read TGTGCCAGCAGCTTGGCAACAGGGGTGGGTGGCTACACCTTC. Its translation is CASSLATGVGGYTF.

This rearrangement joins TRBV28 to TRBJ1-1; the match to TRBD1 covers 9 bases. The germline V gene encodes CDR1 MDHEN and CDR2 SYDVKM. V lost 6 bases and J lost 8; bases outside the gene matches: 10. The CDR3 sequence is 14 residues long. The CDR3 loop reads CASSPPTGQGEAFF. The CDR3 region has the DNA TGTGCCAGCAGCCCCCCCACGGGACAGGGAGAAGCTTTCTTT.

The rearrangement links TRBV3-1 (or the pseudogene TRBV3-2) to TRBJ1-4; 9 bases agree with TRBD1. There are 16 residues in the CDR3. Unmatched junction bases numbered 9, after V lost 5 bases and J lost 5 bases. Germline V gene sequence: CDR1 LGHDT, CDR2 YNNKEL (reference sequence). The CDR3 bases are TGTGCCAGCAGCGTTCGAACAGGGGGCTGGAATGAAAAACTGTTTTTT. Its protein product is CASSVRTGGWNEKLFF.

The chain is built from TRBV29-1 and TRBJ2-3; the D is unclear. V shed 8 bases and J shed 3 bases, with 15 bases lying between them. The CDR3 spans 13 residues. The germline V gene has CDR1 SQVTM and CDR2 ANQGSEA. The CDR3, as DNA: TGCAGCTCCCCCGGTGGGCTGACAGATACGCAGTATTTT. It is translated as CSSPGGLTDTQYF.